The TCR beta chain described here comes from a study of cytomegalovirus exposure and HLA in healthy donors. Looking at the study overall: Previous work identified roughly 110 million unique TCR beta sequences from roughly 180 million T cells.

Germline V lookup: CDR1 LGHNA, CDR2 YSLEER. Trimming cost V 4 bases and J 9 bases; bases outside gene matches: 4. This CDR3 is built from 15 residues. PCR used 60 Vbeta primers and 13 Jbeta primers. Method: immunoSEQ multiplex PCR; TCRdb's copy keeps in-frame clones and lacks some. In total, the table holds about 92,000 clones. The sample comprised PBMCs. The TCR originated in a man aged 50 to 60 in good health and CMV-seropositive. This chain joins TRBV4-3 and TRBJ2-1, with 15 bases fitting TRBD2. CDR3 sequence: CASSPGLAGGGEQFF. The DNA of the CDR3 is TGCGCCAGCAGCCCCGGACTAGCGGGAGGGGGTGAGCAGTTCTTC.